Following are 4 T cell receptor beta chains from one sample sequenced in a study of early T cells in non-severe SARS-CoV-2 infection. TCRdb processed the 5' RACE reads anew with MiXCR; each CDR3 protein has one entry. The sample contains tens of thousands of distinct CDR3 sequences, around 4.5% of which appear only once. The sequenced sample consisted of whole blood. Receptor source: an adult who was a healthcare worker with PCR-confirmed SARS-CoV-2 infection or an uninfected control (not recorded which).

This clonotype rates as medium-sized. The rearrangement joins TRBV12-3 or TRBV12-4 to TRBJ2-1, with D hard to call. The CDR3 spans 11 residues. Trimming removed 3 bases from V and 9 bases from J, with 6 bases in between. The CDR3 DNA is TGTGCCAGCAGTTTGTTTATTGAGCAGTTCTTC. It translates to CASSLFIEQFF.

Remarks on this clonotype: A much larger clone sits a single nucleotide away, making a read error possible. The V gene is TRBV20-1, the J gene TRBJ2-1; D unresolved. Germline V gene sequence: CDR1 DFQATT, CDR2 SNEGSKA (reference sequence). The CDR3 consists of 12 residues. In DNA, the CDR3 is TGCAGTGCTGACAACTCCTACAATGAGCAGATCTTC. This encodes CSADNSYNEQIF.

There are many counts of this clonotype. The genes are TRBV27 and TRBJ2-3; possibly TRBD2 for D (5 bases). There are 15 residues in the CDR3. The V gene's germline CDR1 is MNHEY and CDR2 SMNVEV (reference sequence). Trimming removed 4 bases at V and 0 bases at J, with 11 bases between. The CDR3 loop is CASSSQPGSTDTQYF. CDR3 coding DNA: TGTGCCAGCAGTTCCCAGCCGGGAAGCACAGATACGCAGTATTTT.

Many counts were recorded for this clonotype. V usage is TRBV20-1 and J usage is TRBJ1-5; TRBD1 might be the D (5 bases). This CDR3 has 15 amino acids. CDR1 and CDR2 from the germline V gene are DFQATT and SNEGSKA (reference sequence). V was trimmed by 0 bases and J by 10 bases, leaving 19 bases between them. CDR3: CSARDRGGVSHPQHF. The CDR3 DNA is TGCAGTGCTAGAGATCGGGGAGGGGTTAGTCACCCCCAGCATTTT.